The 17 T cell receptor beta chains given below trace back to one sample, sequenced in a study of neurological immune-mediated disorders. Using its own MiXCR run on the 5' RACE reads, TCRdb lists one record per CDR3 protein. The table shows around 69,000 distinct CDR3 sequences, with almost 3.5% occurring only once. The sequenced sample consisted of PBMCs. Receptors originate from a middle-aged man with multiple sclerosis.

At least ten counts were recorded for this clonotype. V is TRBV5-1 and J is TRBJ1-1; 9 bases line up with TRBD1. Germline V CDR1 and CDR2: SGHRS, YFSETQ. The length of the CDR3 is 18 residues. Trimming at V came to 4 bases and at J to 4 bases, leaving 17 bases not matched to a gene. The chain's CDR3 is CASSPSVSGTGSSTEAFF. The CDR3 DNA reads as TGCGCCAGCAGCCCCTCGGTCTCCGGGACAGGGTCTTCCACTGAAGCTTTCTTT.

This clonotype was seen repeatedly, ten times or more. The V and J genes are TRBV20-1 and TRBJ1-1; D possibly corresponds to TRBD1 (6 bases). Deletions cut 3 bases from V and 3 bases from J, with 14 bases between. CDR1 is DFQATT and CDR2 is SNEGSKA in the germline V gene (reference sequence). The CDR3 runs to 14 residues. The CDR3 DNA reads TGCAGTGCTAGCCTACAGGGAGGGGACACTGAAGCTTTCTTT. Its protein product is CSASLQGGDTEAFF.

A note on this clonotype: This may stem from a read error, because a much larger clone lies one nucleotide away. The V call is TRBV12-3 or TRBV12-4, the J call TRBJ2-3, with 11 bases aligning to TRBD2. J was trimmed by 4 bases and V by 9 bases; bases with no gene match: 12. The CDR3 totals 16 residues. The CDR3 region is CARSPSLAGGPDTQYF. As DNA, the CDR3 is TGTGCCAGAAGCCCATCTCTAGCGGGGGGTCCAGATACGCAGTATTTT.

Ten or more counts support this clonotype. The J gene is TRBJ2-1, the V gene TRBV5-1; 9 nucleotides agree with TRBD1. V dropped 6 bases and J dropped 8; count of bases not matched to a gene: 9. The CDR3 has 14 residues. Per the germline V gene, CDR1 is SGHRS and CDR2 is YFSETQ. The CDR3 region has the DNA TGCGCCAGCAAAATAGGGACAGGGATAGATGAGCAGTTCTTC. Its translation is CASKIGTGIDEQFF.

As concerns this clonotype: Lacking the conserved final phenylalanine or tryptophan, this CDR3 likely reflects a read error. The limits of the CDR3 on the DNA are not certain, so only TCRdb's listed CDR3 is given. The chain employs TRBV6-1 and TRBJ1-4; the table's D call, TRBD1, was not checked against the DNA. Germline CDR1 MNHNS, CDR2 SASEGT. 12 amino acids form the CDR3, both terminal residues included. The CDR3 protein is CASSGLSRTPVV.

The table lists this clonotype with many counts. The chain is built from TRBV5-1 and TRBJ2-3; D tentatively fits TRBD1 or TRBD2 (6 bases each). Germline V gene sequence: CDR1 SGHRS, CDR2 YFSETQ. Trimming removed 2 bases at V and 5 bases at J, with 12 bases between. This CDR3 comprises 14 residues. The CDR3 coding sequence is TGCGCCAGCAGCTTTTCGGAGGGGGGAGATACGCAGTATTTT. Protein sequence: CASSFSEGGDTQYF.

Ten or more counts support this clonotype. The chain links TRBV20-1 to TRBJ2-3; a possible D gene is TRBD2 (5 bases). V shed 2 bases and J shed 2 bases, with 17 bases lying between them. The germline gives CDR1 DFQATT, CDR2 SNEGSKA (reference sequence). This CDR3 is built from 16 residues. The CDR3 sequence: CSARKGVAFPTDTQYF. The CDR3 region has the DNA TGCAGTGCTAGAAAAGGTGTAGCGTTCCCCACAGATACGCAGTATTTT.

This clonotype was recorded at least ten times. The V call is TRBV12-3 or TRBV12-4, the J call TRBJ2-7; 11 nucleotides line up with TRBD2. Trimming took 4 bases from V and 3 from J; bases not matched to a gene: 8. The CDR3 contains 16 residues. CDR3 coding DNA: TGTGCCAGCAGTTGGGGGACTAGCGGTTACCTCTACGAGCAGTACTTC. It yields the protein CASSWGTSGYLYEQYF.

This clonotype was picked up many times. The chain uses TRBV15 and TRBJ1-1, with a weak D call TRBD1 (5 bases). The CDR3 is made up of 20 amino acids. Trimming stripped 0 bases from V and 3 bases from J, with 26 bases between. Germline V lookup: CDR1 LNHNV, CDR2 YYDKDF (reference sequence). DNA of the CDR3: TGTGCCACCAGCAGAGATCTCGGGGGTCGAGGGTTCGGAGGGGACACTGAAGCTTTCTTT. Translating it yields CATSRDLGGRGFGGDTEAFF.

This clonotype was observed at least ten times. V and J are TRBV24-1 and TRBJ2-1; D possibly matches TRBD1 or TRBD2 (5 bases each). V dropped 4 bases and J dropped 6 bases, with 12 bases sitting between them. Germline V lookup: CDR1 KGHDR, CDR2 SFDVKD. There are 14 residues in the CDR3. CDR3 coding DNA: TGTGCCACCAGTGAGTCCCGGGACGTCAATGAGCAGTTCTTC. Protein: CATSESRDVNEQFF.

This clonotype was counted at least ten times. V is TRBV6-6 and J is TRBJ2-4, with D perhaps TRBD1 (5 bases). In germline, CDR1 is MNHNY, CDR2 SVGAGI (reference sequence). CDR3 length: 14 residues. The V and J ends lost 8 bases and 3 bases respectively, with 14 bases between them. The CDR3 is CASAPSQGKNIQYF. CDR3 nucleotides: TGTGCCAGCGCCCCAAGTCAGGGCAAAAACATTCAGTACTTC.

The table lists this clonotype with many counts. V is TRBV12-3 or TRBV12-4 and J is TRBJ1-1, with TRBD1 identical over 7 bases. The CDR3 consists of 14 residues. Trimming at V came to 4 bases and at J to 7 bases, leaving 9 bases not matched to a gene. CDR3 sequence reads: CASSSNRGKGEAFF. The CDR3 DNA reads as TGTGCCAGCAGTTCCAACAGGGGAAAAGGTGAAGCTTTCTTT.

This clonotype came up many times. This sequence joins TRBV5-1 and TRBJ1-6; possible D gene TRBD1, 6 bases. Trimming removed 1 base from V and 7 bases from J, with 15 bases in between. The CDR3 totals 16 residues. CDR1 SGHRS and CDR2 YFSETQ come from the germline V gene. CDR3: CASSLQQGALNSPLHF. CDR3 in DNA: TGCGCCAGCAGCTTGCAACAGGGAGCATTAAATTCACCCCTCCACTTT.

For the CDR3, the DNA is TGTGCCAGCAGCTTCGGACTAGCGGGAGGGCCAAGGGATGAGCAGTTCTTC. Amino acid sequence: CASSFGLAGGPRDEQFF. This chain uses TRBV14 with TRBJ2-1; 15 nucleotides line up with TRBD2. The ends lost 5 bases at V and 8 bases at J; junction bases unmatched: 10. The CDR3 consists of 17 residues. Per germline, CDR1 SGHDN and CDR2 FVKESK.

The V call is TRBV5-5, the J call TRBJ2-3, with unresolved D. The CDR3 covers 17 residues. CDR1 and CDR2 (germline): SGHKS, YYEKEE (reference sequence). Trimming pared 3 bases from V and 0 bases from J, leaving 17 bases between. This chain's CDR3 is CASSSYHTAASTDTQYF. The CDR3 nucleotides are TGTGCCAGCAGCTCTTACCACACCGCAGCTAGCACAGATACGCAGTATTTT.

This clonotype was detected many times. The chain combines TRBV6-6 with TRBJ1-2; 8 bases agree with TRBD1. V was pared by 5 bases and J by 3 bases, with 8 bases of the junction left unmatched. Germline assignment: CDR1 MNHNY and CDR2 SVGAGI (reference sequence). CDR3 size: 15 residues. CDR3 protein: CASSLSGQGDYGYTF. For the CDR3, the DNA is TGTGCCAGCAGTCTATCAGGACAGGGAGACTATGGCTACACCTTC.

This clonotype was detected many times. The V call is TRBV6-5, the J call TRBJ2-2; D is unclear. Germline V lookup: CDR1 MNHEY, CDR2 SVGAGI. This CDR3 is built from 14 residues. V was trimmed by 0 bases and J by 1 base, leaving 3 bases between them. CDR3 bases: TGTGCCAGCAGTTACTCGGGGAACACCGGGGAGCTGTTTTTT. This gives the protein CASSYSGNTGELFF.